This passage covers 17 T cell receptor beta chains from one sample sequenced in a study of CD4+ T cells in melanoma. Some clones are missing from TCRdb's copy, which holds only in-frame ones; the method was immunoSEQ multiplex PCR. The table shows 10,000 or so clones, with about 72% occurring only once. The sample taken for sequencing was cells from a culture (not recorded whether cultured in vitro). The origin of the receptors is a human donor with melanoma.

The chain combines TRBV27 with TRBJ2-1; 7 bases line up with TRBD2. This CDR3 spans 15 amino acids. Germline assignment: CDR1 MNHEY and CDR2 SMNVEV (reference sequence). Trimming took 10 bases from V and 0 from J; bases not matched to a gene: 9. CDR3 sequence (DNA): TGTGCCACCCAGTTGGGCGGGAGCTCCTACAATGAGCAGTTCTTC. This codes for CATQLGGSSYNEQFF.

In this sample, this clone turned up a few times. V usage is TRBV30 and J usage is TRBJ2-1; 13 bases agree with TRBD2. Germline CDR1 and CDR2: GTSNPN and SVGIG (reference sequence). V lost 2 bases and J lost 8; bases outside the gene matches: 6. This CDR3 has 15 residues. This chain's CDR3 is CAWSTGLAGIDEQFF. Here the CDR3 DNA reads TGTGCCTGGAGTACGGGACTAGCGGGGATTGATGAGCAGTTCTTC.

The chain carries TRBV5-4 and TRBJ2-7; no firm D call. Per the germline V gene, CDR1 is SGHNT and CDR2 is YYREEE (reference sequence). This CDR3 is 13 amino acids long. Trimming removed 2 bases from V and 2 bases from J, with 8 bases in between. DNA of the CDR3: TGTGCCAGCAGCTTAAGTACCACCTACGAGCAGTACTTC. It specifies CASSLSTTYEQYF.

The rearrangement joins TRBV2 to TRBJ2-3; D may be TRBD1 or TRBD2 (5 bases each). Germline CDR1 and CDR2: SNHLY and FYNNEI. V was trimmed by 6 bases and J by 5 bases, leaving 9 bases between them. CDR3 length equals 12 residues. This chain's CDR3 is CASSEGLDTQYF. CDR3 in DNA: TGTGCCAGCAGCGAGGGGTTAGATACGCAGTATTTT.

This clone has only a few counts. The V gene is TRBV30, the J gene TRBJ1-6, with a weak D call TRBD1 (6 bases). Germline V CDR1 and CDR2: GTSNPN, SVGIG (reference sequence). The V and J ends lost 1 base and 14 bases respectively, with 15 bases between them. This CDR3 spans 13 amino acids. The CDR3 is CAWSGFVQGSLHF. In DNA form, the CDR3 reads TGTGCCTGGAGTGGTTTTGTGCAGGGGTCCCTCCACTTT. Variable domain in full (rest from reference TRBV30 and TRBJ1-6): SQTIHQWPATLVQPVGSPLSLECTVEGTSNPNLYWYRQAAGRGLQLLFYSVGIGQISSEVPQNLSASRPQDRQFILSSKKLLLSDSGFYLCAWSGFVQGSLHFGNGTRLTVT.

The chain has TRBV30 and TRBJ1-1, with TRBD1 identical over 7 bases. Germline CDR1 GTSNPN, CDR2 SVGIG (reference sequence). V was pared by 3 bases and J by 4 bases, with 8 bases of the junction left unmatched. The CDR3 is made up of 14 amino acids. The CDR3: CAWRGGVWSTEAFF. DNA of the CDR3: TGTGCCTGGAGAGGGGGCGTGTGGAGCACTGAAGCTTTCTTT. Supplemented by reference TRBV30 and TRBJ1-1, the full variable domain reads SQTIHQWPATLVQPVGSPLSLECTVEGTSNPNLYWYRQAAGRGLQLLFYSVGIGQISSEVPQNLSASRPQDRQFILSSKKLLLSDSGFYLCAWRGGVWSTEAFFGQGTRLTVV.

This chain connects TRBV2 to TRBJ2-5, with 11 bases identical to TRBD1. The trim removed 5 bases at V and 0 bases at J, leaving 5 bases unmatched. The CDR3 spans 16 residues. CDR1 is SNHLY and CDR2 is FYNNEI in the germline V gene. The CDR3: CASSPGQGGYQETQYF. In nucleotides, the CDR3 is TGTGCCAGCAGTCCGGGACAGGGGGGGTACCAAGAGACCCAGTACTTC.

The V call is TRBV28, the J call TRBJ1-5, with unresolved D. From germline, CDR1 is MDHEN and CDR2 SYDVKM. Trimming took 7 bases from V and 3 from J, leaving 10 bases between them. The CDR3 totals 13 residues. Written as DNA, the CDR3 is TGTGCCAGCAACTCCCCTTTCAATCAGCCCCAGCATTTT. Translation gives CASNSPFNQPQHF.

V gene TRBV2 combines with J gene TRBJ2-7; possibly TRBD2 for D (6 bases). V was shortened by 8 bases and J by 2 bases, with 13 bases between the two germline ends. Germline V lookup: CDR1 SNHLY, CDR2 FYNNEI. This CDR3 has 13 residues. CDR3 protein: CASCGALTYEQYF. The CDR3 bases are TGTGCCAGCTGCGGGGCGCTTACCTACGAGCAGTACTTC. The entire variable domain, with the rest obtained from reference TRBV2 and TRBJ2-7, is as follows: EPEVTQTPSHQVTQMGQEVILRCVPISNHLYFYWYRQILGQKVEFLVSFYNNEISEKSEIFDDQFSVERPDGSNFTLKIRSTKLEDSAMYFCASCGALTYEQYFGPGTRLTVT.

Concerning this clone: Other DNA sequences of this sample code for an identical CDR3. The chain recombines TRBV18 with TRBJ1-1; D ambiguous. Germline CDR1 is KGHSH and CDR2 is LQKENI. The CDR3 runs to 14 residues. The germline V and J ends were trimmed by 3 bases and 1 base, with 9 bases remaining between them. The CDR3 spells CASSPSRQNTEAFF. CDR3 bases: TGTGCCAGCTCACCTTCCCGGCAGAACACTGAAGCTTTCTTT.

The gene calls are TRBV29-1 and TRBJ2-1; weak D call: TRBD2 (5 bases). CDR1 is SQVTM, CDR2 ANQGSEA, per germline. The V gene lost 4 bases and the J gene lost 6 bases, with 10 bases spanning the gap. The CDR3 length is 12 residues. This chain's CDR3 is CSVGAGVNEQFF. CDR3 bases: TGCAGCGTTGGGGCCGGGGTCAATGAGCAGTTCTTC.

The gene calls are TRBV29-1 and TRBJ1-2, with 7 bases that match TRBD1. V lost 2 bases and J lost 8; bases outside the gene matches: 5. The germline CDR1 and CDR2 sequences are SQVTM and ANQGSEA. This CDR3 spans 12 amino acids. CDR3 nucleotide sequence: TGCAGCGTTGAAAAGGGACAGAGGGGCTACACCTTC. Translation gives CSVEKGQRGYTF.

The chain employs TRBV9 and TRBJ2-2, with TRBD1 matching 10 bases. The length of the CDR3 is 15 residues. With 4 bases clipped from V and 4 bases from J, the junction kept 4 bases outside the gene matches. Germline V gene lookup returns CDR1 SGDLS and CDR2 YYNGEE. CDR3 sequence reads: CASSLDRGLTGELFF. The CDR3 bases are TGTGCCAGCAGCCTCGACAGGGGGCTCACCGGGGAGCTGTTTTTT.

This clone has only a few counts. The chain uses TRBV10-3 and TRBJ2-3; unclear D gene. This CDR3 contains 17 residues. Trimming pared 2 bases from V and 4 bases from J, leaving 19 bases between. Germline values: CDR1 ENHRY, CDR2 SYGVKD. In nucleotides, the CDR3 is TGTGCCATCAGTGAGCCTATCTCCATGGATAACTCAGATACGCAGTATTTT. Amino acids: CAISEPISMDNSDTQYF.

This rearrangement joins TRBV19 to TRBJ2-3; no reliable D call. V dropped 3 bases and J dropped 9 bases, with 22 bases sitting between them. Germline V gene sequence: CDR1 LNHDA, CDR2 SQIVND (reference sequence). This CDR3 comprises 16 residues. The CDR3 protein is CASSMIVAPNPETQYF. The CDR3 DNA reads TGTGCCAGTAGTATGATAGTCGCTCCCAACCCGGAGACGCAGTATTTT.

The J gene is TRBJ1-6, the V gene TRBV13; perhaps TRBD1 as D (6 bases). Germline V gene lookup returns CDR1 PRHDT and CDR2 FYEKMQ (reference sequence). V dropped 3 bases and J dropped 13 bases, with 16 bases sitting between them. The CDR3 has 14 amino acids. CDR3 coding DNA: TGTGCCAGCAGCTTGCAACAGGGAGCGAGGCCCCTCCACTTT. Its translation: CASSLQQGARPLHF.

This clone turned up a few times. The CDR3 DNA sequence: TGTGCCACAAGGACAGGAAGCAGCTCTGGGGCCAACGTCCTGACTTTC. Protein: CATRTGSSSGANVLTF. The chain has TRBV21-1 and TRBJ2-6; the table gives TRBD1 as D, unverified against the DNA. TRBV21-1 is deemed a pseudogene. The CDR3 sequence is 16 residues long.